This T cell receptor beta chain derives from a study of cytomegalovirus exposure and HLA in healthy donors. The germline V and J ends were trimmed by 7 bases and 6 bases, with 10 bases remaining between them. This CDR3 comprises 11 residues. CDR1 and CDR2 from the germline V gene are WNHNN and SYGVQD (reference sequence). Of note for this clone: As yet, its antigen is unknown.

Primers included in the PCR were 60 Vbeta and 13 Jbeta primers. Assay: immunoSEQ multiplex PCR; the TCRdb copy retains only in-frame clones and omits some. Here the sample spans 90,000 to 130,000 clones, around four fifths being singletons. Broader study findings: The authors later linked a missense DCLRE1C variant to TCR beta V- and J-gene trimming. Near-uniform donor sequencing depth was presumed by presence/absence analyses.

This rearrangement joins TRBV10-1 to TRBJ2-7, with D uncertain. This TCR was recovered from a man aged 30 to 39 in good health and CMV-seropositive. Sequenced sample: PBMCs. The CDR3 protein is CASTSGTEQYF. In nucleotides, the CDR3 is TGCGCCAGCACCTCAGGTACCGAGCAGTACTTC.